This TCR beta chain stems from a study of blood T cell repertoires in COVID-19. Looking at the study overall: Researchers got acute and convalescent COVID-19 samples from the United States, Italy and Spain.

This CDR3 is built from 13 residues. Per the germline V gene, CDR1 is MNHEY and CDR2 is SVGAGI. V trimming: 9 bases; J trimming: 5 bases; junction bases outside the gene matches: 6. Original handling: Estimated nucleated cell counts came from reference gene primer amplification. TCRdb's table, derived via immunoSEQ multiplex PCR, lists solely in-frame clones and lacks some. Clone size and V and J calls were adopted from that table, with D and trimming inferred from the DNA. Among about 100,000 clones, approximately 80% were seen once, and the ten largest hold 20% to 30%. This sequence was found in a man aged 55 to 70 with acute or convalescent COVID-19. The sequencing sample was made of peripheral blood. V and J are TRBV6-5 and TRBJ1-5; TRBD1 matches 8 bases. The chain's CDR3 is CASSGGNDQPQHF. In DNA, the CDR3 is TGTGCCAGTTCAGGGGGCAACGATCAGCCCCAGCATTTT.